What follows are 13 T cell receptor beta chains derived from one specimen sequenced in a study of T-cell memory formation after mild COVID-19. A single record per CDR3 protein comes from TCRdb applying MiXCR to the 5' RACE reads. The data hold under 550,000 distinct CDR3 sequences, with 18% observed a single time. The sample taken for sequencing was PBMCs or a T cell subset sorted from them (not recorded which). The receptors here all came from an adult woman who had mild COVID-19 (a few samples of this study predate the infection). Cell type and time point are not known.

The chain employs TRBV2 and TRBJ1-2; D is undetermined. Per germline, CDR1 SNHLY and CDR2 FYNNEI. The CDR3 totals 14 residues. With 1 base removed from V and 4 bases from J, the gap between germline ends came to 10 bases. This CDR3 is CASSEVLGSYGYTF. DNA for the CDR3: TGTGCCAGCAGTGAAGTTTTGGGGAGCTATGGCTACACCTTC.

V is TRBV10-3 and J is TRBJ2-7, with TRBD1 matching 12 bases. Germline V gene sequence: CDR1 ENHRY, CDR2 SYGVKD. V shed 4 bases and J 6 bases; nucleotides not matched to a gene: 7. The CDR3 loop spans 15 amino acids. In DNA form, the CDR3 reads TGTGCCATCAGTGCTTACGGGACAGGGGGCTCCGAGCAGTACTTC. Translating it yields CAISAYGTGGSEQYF.

This chain joins TRBV29-1 and TRBJ2-7; perhaps TRBD2 as D (6 bases). V lost 6 bases to trimming and J lost 3 bases, with 18 bases between them. This CDR3 has 14 amino acids. Germline values: CDR1 SQVTM, CDR2 ANQGSEA. The CDR3 DNA reads TGCAGCGTGAGGCCCGGGACTCACGACTACGAGCAGTACTTC. Translating gives CSVRPGTHDYEQYF.

This clonotype was detected only a few times. The CDR3, as DNA: TGTGCCAGCAGTTCTAGCGGGACAGAGAACACTGAAGCTTTCTTT. Its protein product is CASSSSGTENTEAFF. The rearrangement uses TRBV12-3 or TRBV12-4 and TRBJ1-1; 7 positions agree with TRBD1. This CDR3 is 15 amino acids long. Unmatched junction bases numbered 6, after V lost 4 bases and J lost 1 base.

V gene TRBV5-1 combines with J gene TRBJ2-1, with TRBD2 matching over 12 bases. Trimming took 2 bases from V and 1 from J; bases not matched to a gene: 4. The germline gives CDR1 SGHRS, CDR2 YFSETQ. The CDR3 runs 17 residues. The CDR3 sequence is CASSFRLAGESYNEQFF. The DNA for the CDR3 is TGCGCCAGCAGCTTCCGACTAGCGGGAGAGTCCTACAATGAGCAGTTCTTC.

This clonotype has only a few counts. This chain connects TRBV12-3 or TRBV12-4 to TRBJ2-5; tentative D call: TRBD2 (5 bases). V was cut by 3 bases and J by 7 bases, with 18 bases left in between. The CDR3 is 15 residues long. CDR3 coding DNA: TGTGCCAGCAGTTTCAAGCGGCAAGGCTTGGGGACCCAGTACTTC. It specifies CASSFKRQGLGTQYF.

The chain carries TRBV6-6 and TRBJ2-6; TRBD1 matches at 8 bases. CDR3 length equals 16 residues. In germline, CDR1 is MNHNY, CDR2 SVGAGI (reference sequence). After removal of 10 bases from V and 0 bases from J, the junction contained 8 bases not matched to a gene. The CDR3 DNA is TGTGCCACCAGGACAGGGAAAAGCTCTGGGGCCAACGTCCTGACTTTC. It codes for CATRTGKSSGANVLTF.

This clonotype occurred a few times. The chain employs TRBV2 and TRBJ2-1, with D possibly TRBD1 on 6 matching bases. The germline gives CDR1 SNHLY, CDR2 FYNNEI. V lost 9 bases, J lost 7 bases, and 22 bases lay in between. This CDR3 has 15 amino acids. The chain's CDR3 is CARARIQGLRNEQFF. The CDR3 nucleotides read TGTGCCAGGGCTCGGATTCAGGGGTTGAGAAATGAGCAGTTCTTC.

This clonotype was picked up a small number of times. V and J are TRBV15 and TRBJ2-3; D is possibly TRBD1 (5 bases). CDR3 size: 15 residues. Germline-derived CDR1 and CDR2 are LNHNV and YYDKDF (reference sequence). Trimming took 3 bases from V and 0 from J, leaving 10 bases between them. As DNA, the CDR3 is TGTGCCACCAGCAGTGACAGAGAAAGCACAGATACGCAGTATTTT. Residues: CATSSDRESTDTQYF.

V is TRBV4-2 and J is TRBJ1-2; D is undetermined. Germline assignment: CDR1 LGHNA and CDR2 YNFKEQ. The CDR3 sequence is 14 residues long. Trimming removed 1 base from V and 8 bases from J, with 14 bases in between. The CDR3 DNA follows: TGTGCCAGCAGCCAAGGTTCCCTTGGCGGCGGCTACACCTTC. Its translation: CASSQGSLGGGYTF.

The sample holds a few counts of this clonotype. The chain's CDR3 is CASSLAGLAGGGSYEQYF. CDR3 DNA: TGTGCCAGCAGTTTGGCGGGACTAGCGGGAGGGGGCTCCTACGAGCAGTACTTC. The chain is built from TRBV12-3 or TRBV12-4 and TRBJ2-7; 16 nucleotides line up with TRBD2. V was pared by 3 bases and J by 0 bases, with 5 bases of the junction left unmatched. The CDR3 runs 18 residues.

The J gene is TRBJ2-5, the V gene TRBV11-1; 7 positions match TRBD1. The V gene end was trimmed by 3 bases and the J gene end by 2 bases; junction bases not matched to a gene: 9. The CDR3 runs to 16 residues. In germline, CDR1 is SGHAT, CDR2 FQDESV (reference sequence). In DNA form, the CDR3 reads TGTGCCAGCAGCTTGGCCGACAGGGACCTACAAGAGACCCAGTACTTC. This gives the protein CASSLADRDLQETQYF.

This clonotype was seen more than once but under ten times. The chain joins TRBV6-1 to TRBJ1-1, with TRBD1 as a possible D gene (5 bases). CDR3 length: 14 amino acids. V was cut by 2 bases and J by 5 bases, with 12 bases left in between. The germline V gene has CDR1 MNHNS and CDR2 SASEGT. The DNA of the CDR3 is TGTGCCAGCAGTGAAATCGAGGGGAGGACTGAAGCTTTCTTT. Amino acids: CASSEIEGRTEAFF.